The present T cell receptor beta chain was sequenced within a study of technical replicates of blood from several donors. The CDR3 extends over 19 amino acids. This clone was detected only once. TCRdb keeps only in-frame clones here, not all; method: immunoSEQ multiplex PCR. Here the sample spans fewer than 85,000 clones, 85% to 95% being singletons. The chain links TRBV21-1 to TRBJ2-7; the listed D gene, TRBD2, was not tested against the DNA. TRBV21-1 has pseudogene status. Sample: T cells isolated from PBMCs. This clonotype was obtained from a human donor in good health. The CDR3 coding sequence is TGTGCCAGCAGCAACAACTTAAGGTCGCCGCGGGAGAGAACCTACGAGCAGTACTTC. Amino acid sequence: CASSNNLRSPRERTYEQYF.